The 18 T cell receptor beta chains in this list originate from one sample, sequenced in a study of blood T cell repertoires in COVID-19. The data were produced by immunoSEQ multiplex PCR, yet TCRdb's version contains in-frame clones alone and is incomplete. This sample has roughly 260,000 clones; about four fifths occur once, and the top ten carry about 3.9%. Input material: PBMCs or T cells enriched from blood (not recorded which). These TCRs come from a middle-aged woman who had been exposed to COVID-19.

V and J are TRBV3-1 (or the pseudogene TRBV3-2) and TRBJ1-1, with 8 bases matching TRBD1. Germline loops: CDR1 LGHDT, CDR2 YNNKEL (reference sequence). The length of the CDR3 is 13 residues. With 6 bases clipped from V and 10 bases from J, the junction kept 10 bases outside the gene matches. The CDR3 DNA follows: TGTGCCAGCAGACCACAGGGGGGCACCGCAGCTTTCTTT. Translated, it gives CASRPQGGTAAFF.

In this sample, this clone turned up once. This chain connects TRBV19 to TRBJ2-5, with a possible D match to TRBD2 (6 bases). V lost 3 bases to trimming and J lost 2 bases, with 16 bases between them. Per the germline V gene, CDR1 is LNHDA and CDR2 is SQIVND (reference sequence). This CDR3 comprises 16 residues. CDR3 sequence: CASSILTGSGQETQYF. The CDR3, as DNA: TGTGCCAGTAGTATCTTAACCGGGAGTGGACAAGAGACCCAGTACTTC.

Details on this clone: A much larger clone is a single base away; this may be a read error. V is TRBV7-9 and J is TRBJ2-7, with TRBD2 matching over 7 bases. CDR3 length: 13 amino acids. V lost 1 base, J lost 6 bases, and 3 bases stayed unmatched. Germline V CDR1 and CDR2: SEHNR, FQNEAQ (reference sequence). This chain's CDR3 is CASSLDWGGEQYF. The CDR3 nucleotides are TGTGCCAGCAGCTTAGACTGGGGGGGCGAGCAGTACTTC.

The rearrangement links TRBV9 to TRBJ1-3; D may be TRBD1 (5 bases). Looked up from germline, CDR1 is SGDLS and CDR2 is YYNGEE. V was clipped by 4 bases and J by 2 bases, with 13 bases between them. This CDR3 is built from 15 residues. For the CDR3, the DNA is TGTGCCAGCAGCCCCAAGGGGTTAGCTGGAAACACCATATATTTT. The encoded protein is CASSPKGLAGNTIYF.

V and J are TRBV3-1 (or the pseudogene TRBV3-2) and TRBJ1-2; 7 positions match TRBD1. The CDR3 covers 14 residues. V shed 6 bases, J shed 3 bases, and the junction held 7 bases outside the gene matches. Germline V CDR1 and CDR2: LGHDT, YNNKEL (reference sequence). The CDR3 region is CASRSTGVDYGYTF. The CDR3 nucleotides read TGTGCCAGCAGGTCTACAGGGGTAGACTATGGCTACACCTTC.

This clone occurred once. The rearrangement links TRBV3-1 (or the pseudogene TRBV3-2) to TRBJ2-2; TRBD2 agrees at 9 bases. The germline V gene has CDR1 LGHDT and CDR2 YNNKEL (reference sequence). CDR3 size: 16 residues. V gave up 0 bases and J gave up 6 bases; unmatched junction bases: 5. CDR3 sequence (DNA): TGTGCCAGCAGCCAAGAATCTCTAGCGGGGTCCGGGGAGCTGTTTTTT. It encodes CASSQESLAGSGELFF.

On this clone itself: A single base separates this from a much larger clone, so it may be a read error. The sample has other DNA sequences that encode this CDR3 too. The CDR3 reads CASSPAQGAQTEAFF. CDR3 in DNA: TGTGCCAGCTCGCCAGCGCAGGGGGCGCAAACTGAAGCTTTCTTT. The chain recombines TRBV18 with TRBJ1-1; TRBD1 matches 8 bases. Germline V gives CDR1 KGHSH, CDR2 LQKENI. This CDR3 contains 15 residues. The J segment lost 5 bases and the V segment lost 6 bases, leaving 11 bases of the junction unmatched.

To note about this clone: This specimen includes other DNA sequences encoding the same CDR3. The rearrangement links TRBV7-9 to TRBJ1-1; D is unresolved. Per germline, CDR1 SEHNR and CDR2 FQNEAQ (reference sequence). This CDR3 has 15 residues. V lost 5 bases to trimming and J lost 0 bases, with 13 bases between them. In nucleotides, the CDR3 is TGTGCCAGCAGCCGAGGTACGGGGATGAACACTGAAGCTTTCTTT. It yields the protein CASSRGTGMNTEAFF.

CDR3 sequence reads: CASSQYTLPLHF. The CDR3 bases are TGTGCCAGCAGCCAATATACTTTACCCCTCCACTTT. The rearrangement joins TRBV14 to TRBJ1-6; D gene uncertain. Trimming left V 2 bases short and J 12 bases short, with 8 bases between. There are 12 residues in the CDR3. Germline V gene sequence: CDR1 SGHDN, CDR2 FVKESK.

This clone was detected once. This chain links TRBV6-5 with TRBJ2-7; TRBD1 matches 9 bases. CDR1 is MNHEY and CDR2 is SVGAGI in the germline V gene. This CDR3 is 15 amino acids long. V was pared by 6 bases and J by 1 base, with 7 bases of the junction left unmatched. The CDR3 spells CASSPGQGRSYEQYF. In DNA form, the CDR3 reads TGTGCCAGCAGCCCCGGACAGGGGAGATCCTACGAGCAGTACTTC.

The chain combines TRBV6-2 or TRBV6-3 with TRBJ1-5; D ambiguous. The CDR3 has 15 residues. CDR1 and CDR2 (germline): MNHEY, SVGEGT. Trimming left V 2 bases short and J 7 bases short, with 15 bases between. In nucleotides, the CDR3 is TGTGCCAGCAGTTACGCCACCGGAGGGAAGCAGCCCCAGCATTTT. Protein product: CASSYATGGKQPQHF.

This rearrangement joins TRBV24-1 to TRBJ1-4; 9 bases match TRBD1. This CDR3 region has 16 residues. Germline CDR1 and CDR2: KGHDR and SFDVKD. Trimming cost V 6 bases and J 3 bases; bases outside gene matches: 7. In DNA form, the CDR3 reads TGTGCCACCAGTCCCGGGACAGGGTCGCCTAATGAAAAACTGTTTTTT. This encodes CATSPGTGSPNEKLFF.

The chain links TRBV7-2 to TRBJ2-2; 8 bases match TRBD2. CDR3 length: 15 residues. Trimming cost V 5 bases and J 5 bases; bases outside gene matches: 7. The V gene's germline CDR1 is SGHTA and CDR2 FQGNSA. The CDR3 sequence: CASSNSGAGTGELFF. The CDR3 DNA sequence: TGTGCCAGCAGCAATAGCGGGGCCGGGACCGGGGAGCTGTTTTTT.

J is TRBJ1-4 and V is TRBV3-1 (or the pseudogene TRBV3-2); the D is unclear. The CDR3 runs 16 residues. CDR1 LGHDT and CDR2 YNNKEL come from the germline V gene (reference sequence). Trimming shortened V by 0 bases and J by 8 bases, and 16 bases separated the two germline ends. The CDR3 nucleotides are TGTGCCAGCAGCCAAGATTATAGAGGGATCGGAGAAAAACTGTTTTTT. Translated, it gives CASSQDYRGIGEKLFF.

V usage is TRBV4-1 and J usage is TRBJ1-1; TRBD1 aligns across 7 bases. J lost 8 bases, V lost 4 bases, and 13 bases had no gene match. CDR3 length: 15 residues. Germline-derived CDR1 and CDR2 are MGHRA and YSYEKL. The CDR3 here is CASSLFGQAWGEAFF. In DNA form, the CDR3 reads TGCGCCAGCAGCCTATTTGGACAGGCCTGGGGCGAAGCTTTCTTT.

The chain is built from TRBV15 and TRBJ1-4; tentative D call: TRBD1 (5 bases). The V end was cut by 3 bases, the J end by 8 bases, with 16 bases between. The CDR3 consists of 15 residues. CDR1 LNHNV and CDR2 YYDKDF come from the germline V gene (reference sequence). The CDR3 region has the DNA TGTGCCACCAGCAGGACGCCAGGGTCGGACGAAAAACTGTTTTTT. Its protein is CATSRTPGSDEKLFF. The full variable domain, rest sourced from reference TRBV15 and TRBJ1-4, is DAMVIQNPRYQVTQFGKPVTLSCSQTLNHNVMYWYQQKSSQAPKLLFHYYDKDFNNEADTPDNFQSRRPNTSFCFLDIRSPGLGDTAMYLCATSRTPGSDEKLFFGSGTQLSVL.

J is TRBJ1-5 and V is TRBV7-8; 12 nucleotides match TRBD1. Per germline, CDR1 SGHVS and CDR2 FQNEAQ. The CDR3 loop spans 15 amino acids. V shed 1 base, J shed 8 bases, and the junction held 3 bases outside the gene matches. CDR3 sequence: CASSLGDRGQEPQHF. DNA for the CDR3: TGTGCCAGCAGCTTAGGGGACAGGGGGCAAGAGCCCCAGCATTTT. The whole variable domain, remainder taken from reference TRBV7-8 and TRBJ1-5, is GAGVSQSPRYKVAKRGQDVALRCDPISGHVSLFWYQQALGQGPEFLTYFQNEAQLDKSGLPSDRFFAERPEGSVSTLKIQRTQQEDSAVYLCASSLGDRGQEPQHFGDGTRLSIL.

V and J are TRBV6-2 or TRBV6-3 and TRBJ1-1; TRBD1 is a possible D gene (5 bases). Trimming cost V 0 bases and J 4 bases, with 12 bases left between them. There are 15 residues in the CDR3. Germline V CDR1 and CDR2: MNHEY, SVGEGT. CDR3 in DNA: TGTGCCAGCAGTTACTCGATCCGGGGGAGCACTGAAGCTTTCTTT. Translating it yields CASSYSIRGSTEAFF.